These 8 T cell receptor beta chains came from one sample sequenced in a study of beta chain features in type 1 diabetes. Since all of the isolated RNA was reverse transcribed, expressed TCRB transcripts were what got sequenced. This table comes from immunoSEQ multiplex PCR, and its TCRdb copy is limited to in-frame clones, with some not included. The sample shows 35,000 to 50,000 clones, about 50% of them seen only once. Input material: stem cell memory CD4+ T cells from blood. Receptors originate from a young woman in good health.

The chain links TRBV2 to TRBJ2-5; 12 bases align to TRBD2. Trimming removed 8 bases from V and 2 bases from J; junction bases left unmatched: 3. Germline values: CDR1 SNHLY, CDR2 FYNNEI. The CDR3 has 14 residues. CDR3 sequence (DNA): TGTGCCAGCGGACTAGCGGGAATTCAAGAGACCCAGTACTTC. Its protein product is CASGLAGIQETQYF. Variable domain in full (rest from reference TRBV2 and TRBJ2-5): EPEVTQTPSHQVTQMGQEVILRCVPISNHLYFYWYRQILGQKVEFLVSFYNNEISEKSEIFDDQFSVERPDGSNFTLKIRSTKLEDSAMYFCASGLAGIQETQYFGPGTRLLVL.

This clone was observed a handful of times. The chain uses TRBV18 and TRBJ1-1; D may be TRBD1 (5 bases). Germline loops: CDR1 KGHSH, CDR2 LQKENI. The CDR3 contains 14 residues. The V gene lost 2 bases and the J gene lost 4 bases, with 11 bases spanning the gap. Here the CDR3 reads CASSPDSLITEAFF. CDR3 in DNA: TGTGCCAGCTCACCAGACAGCCTGATCACTGAAGCTTTCTTT.

This CDR3 is CASSLATSRMDTQYF. The CDR3 nucleotides read TGTGCCAGCAGCTTAGCGACTAGCAGGATGGATACGCAGTATTTT. The V call is TRBV7-4, the J call TRBJ2-3; 7 bases map to TRBD2. The germline V gene encodes CDR1 SGHVT and CDR2 SQSDAQ. This CDR3 has 15 amino acids. Trimming cost V 0 bases and J 6 bases; bases outside gene matches: 6.

CDR3 amino acids: CASSVRGLAGHNEQFF. CDR3 bases: TGTGCCAGCAGTGTTAGGGGACTAGCGGGCCACAATGAGCAGTTCTTC. The chain couples TRBV6-4 to TRBJ2-1, with 12 positions matching TRBD2. This CDR3 spans 16 amino acids. V lost 4 bases and J lost 5; bases outside the gene matches: 6. CDR1 and CDR2 (germline): MRHNA, SNTAGT.

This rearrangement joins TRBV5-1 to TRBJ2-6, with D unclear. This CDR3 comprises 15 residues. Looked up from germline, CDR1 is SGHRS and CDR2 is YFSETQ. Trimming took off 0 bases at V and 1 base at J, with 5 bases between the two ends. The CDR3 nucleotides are TGCGCCAGCAGCTTGGAAGAGTCTGGGGCCAACGTCCTGACTTTC. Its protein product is CASSLEESGANVLTF.

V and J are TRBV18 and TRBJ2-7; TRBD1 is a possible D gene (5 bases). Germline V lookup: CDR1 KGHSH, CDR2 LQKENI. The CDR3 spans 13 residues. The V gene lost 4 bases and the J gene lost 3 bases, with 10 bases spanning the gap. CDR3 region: CASSLQDSYEQYF. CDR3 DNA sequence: TGTGCCAGCTCACTTCAAGACAGCTACGAGCAGTACTTC.

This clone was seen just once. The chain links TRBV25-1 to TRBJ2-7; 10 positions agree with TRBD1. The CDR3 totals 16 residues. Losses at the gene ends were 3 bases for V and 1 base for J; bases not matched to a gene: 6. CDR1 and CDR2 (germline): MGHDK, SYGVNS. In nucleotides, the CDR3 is TGTGCCAGCAGTGATACACCGGGACAGGGGTCCTACGAGCAGTACTTC. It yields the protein CASSDTPGQGSYEQYF.

The CDR3 bases are TGTGCCAGCGGGACAGGGGGGAGGCCCCAGCATTTT. Its protein product is CASGTGGRPQHF. The chain uses TRBV25-1 and TRBJ1-5, with 11 bases aligning to TRBD1. Unmatched junction bases numbered 3, after V lost 8 bases and J lost 9 bases. This CDR3 is 12 amino acids long. Germline-derived CDR1 and CDR2 are MGHDK and SYGVNS.